The 14 T cell receptor beta chains below were found in one sample sequenced in a study of T cell responses to AZD1222 COVID-19 vaccine. Clones were read by immunoSEQ multiplex PCR, and TCRdb kept only the in-frame ones, dropping some. The sample includes about 92,000 clones, about 90% of them seen just once. Material: peripheral blood, obtained on day 0 of MenACWY control vaccination. The receptors were gathered from an adult in good health.

CDR3 residues: CASRPRQAANTGELFF. The CDR3 region has the DNA TGTGCCAGCAGGCCCCGACAGGCGGCGAACACCGGGGAGCTGTTTTTT. J is TRBJ2-2 and V is TRBV27, with D possibly being TRBD1 (6 bases). V lost 6 bases, J lost 0 bases, and 14 bases lay in between. CDR3 length: 16 residues. Germline CDR1 is MNHEY and CDR2 is SMNVEV (reference sequence).

The chain combines TRBV6-5 with TRBJ1-2, with a weak D call TRBD1 (6 bases). From germline, CDR1 is MNHEY and CDR2 SVGAGI. Between the trimmed V and J ends, which lost 8 bases and 4 bases, there was a span of 14 bases. CDR3 length equals 13 residues. The CDR3 spells CASGRQVSYGYTF. The CDR3 DNA is TGTGCCAGCGGACGACAGGTTAGCTATGGCTACACCTTC.

The chain links TRBV30 to TRBJ1-2; D is uncertain. There are 12 residues in the CDR3. Germline loops: CDR1 GTSNPN, CDR2 SVGIG (reference sequence). The germline V and J ends were trimmed by 3 bases and 4 bases, with 9 bases remaining between them. The CDR3 protein is CAWRGSGYGYTF. DNA for the CDR3: TGTGCCTGGAGAGGCAGTGGCTATGGCTACACCTTC.

The chain couples TRBV6-6 to TRBJ2-5, with D perhaps TRBD2 (5 bases). CDR3 size: 13 residues. Germline assignment: CDR1 MNHNY and CDR2 SVGAGI (reference sequence). V was cut by 5 bases and J by 4 bases, with 11 bases left in between. The CDR3 DNA follows: TGTGCCAGCAGTAACCGGGGTGGAGAGACCCAGTACTTC. Residues: CASSNRGGETQYF.

The chain carries TRBV15 and TRBJ1-5; D gene uncertain. Germline CDR1 reads LNHNV; CDR2 reads YYDKDF (reference sequence). The CDR3 is 15 residues long. V dropped 0 bases and J dropped 5 bases, with 11 bases sitting between them. The CDR3 DNA reads TGTGCCACCAGCAGAGATCCAACGGGCGATCAGCCCCAGCATTTT. Its protein product is CATSRDPTGDQPQHF.

The V gene is TRBV3-1 (or the pseudogene TRBV3-2), the J gene TRBJ1-1; D gene unclear. The germline V gene has CDR1 LGHDT and CDR2 YNNKEL (reference sequence). The CDR3 has 14 residues. V was cut by 6 bases and J by 4 bases, with 15 bases left in between. For the CDR3, the DNA is TGTGCCAGCAGTGACCGGGCCAGAGCCACTGAAGCTTTCTTT. Its translation: CASSDRARATEAFF.

The V call is TRBV4-2, the J call TRBJ2-1; 7 nucleotides agree with TRBD2. The CDR3 extends over 14 amino acids. Per the germline V gene, CDR1 is LGHNA and CDR2 is YNFKEQ. Trimming removed 0 bases from V and 9 bases from J; junction bases left unmatched: 5. CDR3: CASSQDVGGGEQFF. In nucleotides, the CDR3 is TGTGCCAGCAGCCAAGATGTGGGGGGGGGTGAGCAGTTCTTC.

The sample holds a few counts of this clone. The sample holds other DNA sequences that translate to the same CDR3. The chain couples TRBV6-5 to TRBJ1-1, with D unclear. The V end was cut by 0 bases, the J end by 1 base, with 3 bases between. The CDR3 runs to 13 residues. The germline CDR1 and CDR2 sequences are MNHEY and SVGAGI. The CDR3: CASSYSRNTEAFF. As DNA, the CDR3 is TGTGCCAGCAGTTACTCGAGGAACACTGAAGCTTTCTTT.

The CDR3 DNA follows: TGTGCCTGGAGTAGGGGGTATAAGGACTATGGCTACACCTTC. This gives the protein CAWSRGYKDYGYTF. This chain connects TRBV30 to TRBJ1-2, with D perhaps TRBD1 (6 bases). This CDR3 has 14 amino acids. Germline CDR1 GTSNPN, CDR2 SVGIG (reference sequence). V lost 2 bases to trimming and J lost 3 bases, with 13 bases between them.

This chain uses TRBV5-6 with TRBJ2-5; D call uncertain. With 4 bases removed from V and 1 base from J, the gap between germline ends came to 8 bases. The CDR3 has 13 amino acids. The germline V gene encodes CDR1 SGHDT and CDR2 YYEEEE. The CDR3 protein is CASSLPPQETQYF. CDR3 DNA: TGTGCCAGCAGCCTTCCCCCCCAAGAGACCCAGTACTTC.

CDR3 in DNA: TGTGCCAGCTCACCACGGGAATGGGGACAGGGTGAGACCCAGTACTTC. It yields the protein CASSPREWGQGETQYF. The chain combines TRBV18 with TRBJ2-5, with 9 nucleotides matching TRBD1. Trimming took 1 base from V and 5 from J; bases not matched to a gene: 8. Germline loops: CDR1 KGHSH, CDR2 LQKENI. The CDR3 is made up of 16 amino acids.

V and J are TRBV6-6 and TRBJ1-2, with TRBD1 identical over 10 bases. The trim removed 5 bases at V and 2 bases at J, leaving 8 bases unmatched. The CDR3 extends over 16 amino acids. CDR1 MNHNY and CDR2 SVGAGI come from the germline V gene (reference sequence). The CDR3 DNA reads TGTGCCAGCAGTCGATCCAGGGACAGGGGAAACTATGGCTACACCTTC. This codes for CASSRSRDRGNYGYTF.

The chain couples TRBV12-3 or TRBV12-4 to TRBJ2-3, with 7 bases identical to TRBD2. The CDR3 is made up of 12 amino acids. With V trimmed by 8 bases and J by 2 bases, 1 base remained unmatched. The CDR3 DNA reads TGTGCCAGCGGGGGGGACACAGATACGCAGTATTTT. The encoded protein is CASGGDTDTQYF.

The V call is TRBV6-2 or TRBV6-3, the J call TRBJ1-2; TRBD1 matches at 7 bases. Trimming took 2 bases from V and 2 from J; bases not matched to a gene: 5. The CDR3 has 15 amino acids. Per the germline V gene, CDR1 is MNHEY and CDR2 is SVGEGT. The CDR3 DNA reads as TGTGCCAGCAGTTACGGACAGGTCCTAAACTATGGCTACACCTTC. It codes for CASSYGQVLNYGYTF.